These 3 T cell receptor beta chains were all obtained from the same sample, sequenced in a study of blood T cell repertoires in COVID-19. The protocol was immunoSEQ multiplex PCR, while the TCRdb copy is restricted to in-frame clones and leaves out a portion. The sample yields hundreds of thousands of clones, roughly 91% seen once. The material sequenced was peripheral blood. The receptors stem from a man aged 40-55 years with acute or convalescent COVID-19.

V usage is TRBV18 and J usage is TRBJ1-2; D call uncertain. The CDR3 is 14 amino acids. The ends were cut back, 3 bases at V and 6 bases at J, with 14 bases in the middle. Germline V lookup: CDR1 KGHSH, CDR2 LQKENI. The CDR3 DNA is TGTGCCAGCTCACCCCGTGAGCTAAGCGATGGCTACACCTTC. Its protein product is CASSPRELSDGYTF.

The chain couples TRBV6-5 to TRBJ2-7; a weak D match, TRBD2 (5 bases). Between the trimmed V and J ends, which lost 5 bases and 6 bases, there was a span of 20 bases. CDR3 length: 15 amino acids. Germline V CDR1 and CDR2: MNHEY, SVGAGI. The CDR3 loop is CASSTYRGSPFEQYF. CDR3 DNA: TGTGCCAGCAGTACCTACAGAGGGTCCCCATTCGAGCAGTACTTC.

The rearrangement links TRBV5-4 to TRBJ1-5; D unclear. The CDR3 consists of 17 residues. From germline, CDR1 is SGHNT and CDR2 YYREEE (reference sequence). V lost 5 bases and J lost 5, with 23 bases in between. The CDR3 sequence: CASSLTQAGRRDQPQHF. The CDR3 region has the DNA TGTGCCAGCAGTTTGACCCAGGCAGGCAGGCGTGATCAGCCCCAGCATTTT.